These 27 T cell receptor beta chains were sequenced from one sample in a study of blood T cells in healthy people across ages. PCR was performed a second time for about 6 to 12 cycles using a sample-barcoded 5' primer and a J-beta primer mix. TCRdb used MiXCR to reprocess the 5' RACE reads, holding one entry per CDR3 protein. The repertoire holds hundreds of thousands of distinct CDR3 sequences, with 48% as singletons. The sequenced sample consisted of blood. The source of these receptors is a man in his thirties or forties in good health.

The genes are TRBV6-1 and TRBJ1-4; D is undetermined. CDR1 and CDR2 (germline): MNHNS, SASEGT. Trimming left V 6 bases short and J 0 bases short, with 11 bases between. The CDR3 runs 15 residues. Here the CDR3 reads CASRSKPATNEKLFF. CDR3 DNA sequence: TGTGCCAGCAGGTCGAAGCCCGCAACTAATGAAAAACTGTTTTTT.

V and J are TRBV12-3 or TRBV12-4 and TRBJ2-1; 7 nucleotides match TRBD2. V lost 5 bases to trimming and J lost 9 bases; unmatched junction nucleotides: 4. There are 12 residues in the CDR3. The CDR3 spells CASSLTSAEQFF. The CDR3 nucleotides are TGTGCCAGCAGTCTTACTAGCGCTGAGCAGTTCTTC.

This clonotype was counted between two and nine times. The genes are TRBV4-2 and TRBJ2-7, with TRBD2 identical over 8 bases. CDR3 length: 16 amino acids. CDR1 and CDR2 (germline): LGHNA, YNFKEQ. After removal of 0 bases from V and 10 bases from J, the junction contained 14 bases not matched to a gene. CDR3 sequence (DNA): TGTGCCAGCAGCCAAGAAACTAGCGGAGGGTACCTGGTACAGTACTTC. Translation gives CASSQETSGGYLVQYF.

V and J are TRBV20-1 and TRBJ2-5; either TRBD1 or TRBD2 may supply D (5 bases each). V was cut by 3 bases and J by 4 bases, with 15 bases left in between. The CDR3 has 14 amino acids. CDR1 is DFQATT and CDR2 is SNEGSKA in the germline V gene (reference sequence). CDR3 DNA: TGCAGTGCTAGGGGGGACCTACGCTCAGAGACCCAGTACTTC. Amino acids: CSARGDLRSETQYF.

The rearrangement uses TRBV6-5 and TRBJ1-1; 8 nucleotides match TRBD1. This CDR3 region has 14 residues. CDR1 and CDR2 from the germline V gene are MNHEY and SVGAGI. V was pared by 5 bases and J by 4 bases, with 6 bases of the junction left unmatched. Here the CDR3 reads CASSGETGATEAFF. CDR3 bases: TGTGCCAGCAGTGGAGAGACAGGGGCCACTGAAGCTTTCTTT.

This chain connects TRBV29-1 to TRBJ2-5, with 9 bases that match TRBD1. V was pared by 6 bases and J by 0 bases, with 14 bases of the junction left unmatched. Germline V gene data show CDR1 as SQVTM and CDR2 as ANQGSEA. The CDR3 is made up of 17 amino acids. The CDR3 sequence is CSVPGQGHLSDQETQYF. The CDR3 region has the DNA TGCAGCGTGCCGGGACAGGGTCACCTCTCGGACCAAGAGACCCAGTACTTC.

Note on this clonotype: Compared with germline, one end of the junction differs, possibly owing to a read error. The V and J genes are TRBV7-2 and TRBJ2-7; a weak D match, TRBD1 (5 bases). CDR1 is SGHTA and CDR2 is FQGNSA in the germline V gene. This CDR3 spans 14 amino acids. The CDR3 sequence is CAGSLDSGIYEQYF. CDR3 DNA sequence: TGTGCCGGCAGCTTAGACTCAGGGATCTACGAGCAGTACTTC.

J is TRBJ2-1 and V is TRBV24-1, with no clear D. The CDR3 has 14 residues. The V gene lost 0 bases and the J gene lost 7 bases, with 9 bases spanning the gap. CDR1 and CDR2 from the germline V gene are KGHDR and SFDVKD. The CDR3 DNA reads TGTGCCACCAGTGATTTGCGGGCCGAAAATGAGCAGTTCTTC. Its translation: CATSDLRAENEQFF.

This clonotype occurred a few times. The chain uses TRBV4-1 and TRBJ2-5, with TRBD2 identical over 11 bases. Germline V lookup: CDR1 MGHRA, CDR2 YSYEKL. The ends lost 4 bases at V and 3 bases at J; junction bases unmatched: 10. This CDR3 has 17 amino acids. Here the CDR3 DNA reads TGCGCCAGCAGCCCAACCTCTAGCGGGGGGACTAAAGAGACCCAGTACTTC. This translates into CASSPTSSGGTKETQYF.

The CDR3 DNA sequence: TGCGCCAGCAGCCCTACAGGGGCCAGCAATTCACCCCTCCACTTT. It yields the protein CASSPTGASNSPLHF. The rearrangement uses TRBV5-1 and TRBJ1-6; TRBD1 agrees at 7 bases. Germline lookup yields CDR1 SGHRS and CDR2 YFSETQ. V trimming: 4 bases; J trimming: 7 bases; junction bases outside the gene matches: 8. This CDR3 has 15 amino acids.

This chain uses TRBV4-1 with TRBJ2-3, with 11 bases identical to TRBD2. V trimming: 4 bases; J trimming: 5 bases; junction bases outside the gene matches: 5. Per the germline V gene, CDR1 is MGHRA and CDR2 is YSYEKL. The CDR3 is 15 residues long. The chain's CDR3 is CASSPGGLAVDTQYF. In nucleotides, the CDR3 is TGCGCCAGCAGCCCAGGGGGACTAGCGGTAGATACGCAGTATTTT.

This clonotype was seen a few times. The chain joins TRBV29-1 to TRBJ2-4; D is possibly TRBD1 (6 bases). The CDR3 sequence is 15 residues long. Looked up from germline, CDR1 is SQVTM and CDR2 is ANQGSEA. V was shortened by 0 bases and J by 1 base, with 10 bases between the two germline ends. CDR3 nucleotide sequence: TGCAGCGTTGAAGATATCGACAGGGCCAAAAACATTCAGTACTTC. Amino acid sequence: CSVEDIDRAKNIQYF.

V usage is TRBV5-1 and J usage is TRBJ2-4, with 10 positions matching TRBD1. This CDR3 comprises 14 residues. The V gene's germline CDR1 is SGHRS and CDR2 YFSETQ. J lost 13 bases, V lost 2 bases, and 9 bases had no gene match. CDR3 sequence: CASSLAGTGVEQYF. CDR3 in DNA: TGCGCCAGCAGCTTAGCAGGGACAGGGGTTGAGCAGTACTTC.

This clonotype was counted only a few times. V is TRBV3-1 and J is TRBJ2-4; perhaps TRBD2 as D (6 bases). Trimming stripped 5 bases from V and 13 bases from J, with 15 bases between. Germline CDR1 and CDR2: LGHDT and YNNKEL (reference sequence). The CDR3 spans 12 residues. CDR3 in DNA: TGTGCCAGCAGCGATAGGCCGGGAGAGCAGTACTTC. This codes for CASSDRPGEQYF. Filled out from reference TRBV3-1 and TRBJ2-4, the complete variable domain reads DTAVSQTPKYLVTQMGNDKSIKCEQNLGHDTMYWYKQDSKKFLKIMFSYNNKELIINETVPNRFSPKSPDKAHLNLHINSLELGDSAVYFCASSDRPGEQYFGAGTRLSVL.

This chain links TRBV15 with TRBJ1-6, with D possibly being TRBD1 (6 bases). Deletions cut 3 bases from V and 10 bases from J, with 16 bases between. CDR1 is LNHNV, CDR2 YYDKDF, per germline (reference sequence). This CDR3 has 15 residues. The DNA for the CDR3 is TGTGCCACCAGCAGCCGACATACAGGGAAGTCACCCCTCCACTTT. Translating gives CATSSRHTGKSPLHF.

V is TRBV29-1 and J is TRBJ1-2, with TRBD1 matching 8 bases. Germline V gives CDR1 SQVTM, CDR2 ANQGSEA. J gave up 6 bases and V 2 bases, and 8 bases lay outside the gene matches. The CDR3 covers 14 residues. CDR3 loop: CSVELTGEYDGYTF. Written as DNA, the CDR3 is TGCAGCGTTGAATTGACAGGGGAATATGATGGCTACACCTTC.

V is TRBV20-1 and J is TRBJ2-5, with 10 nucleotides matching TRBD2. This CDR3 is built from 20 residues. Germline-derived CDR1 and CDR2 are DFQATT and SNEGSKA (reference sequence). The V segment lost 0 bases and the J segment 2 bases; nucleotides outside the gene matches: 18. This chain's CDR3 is CSARDTRERGGLLGQETQYF. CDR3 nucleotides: TGCAGTGCTAGAGATACTCGGGAGCGGGGGGGCCTTTTGGGTCAAGAGACCCAGTACTTC.

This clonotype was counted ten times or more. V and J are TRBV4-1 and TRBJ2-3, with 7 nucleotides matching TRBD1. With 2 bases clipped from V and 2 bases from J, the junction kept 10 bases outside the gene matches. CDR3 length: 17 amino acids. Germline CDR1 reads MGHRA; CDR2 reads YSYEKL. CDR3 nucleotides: TGCGCCAGCAGCCAAACGCTCAGACAGGGTGTCACAGATACGCAGTATTTT. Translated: CASSQTLRQGVTDTQYF.

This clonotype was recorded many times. CDR3 loop: CSVVTRDPYEQYF. DNA of the CDR3: TGCAGCGTGGTCACCAGGGATCCCTACGAGCAGTACTTC. The chain couples TRBV29-1 to TRBJ2-7, with a weak D call TRBD1 (5 bases). Trimming pared 6 bases from V and 2 bases from J, leaving 14 bases between. The CDR3 length is 13 residues. Germline CDR1 SQVTM, CDR2 ANQGSEA.

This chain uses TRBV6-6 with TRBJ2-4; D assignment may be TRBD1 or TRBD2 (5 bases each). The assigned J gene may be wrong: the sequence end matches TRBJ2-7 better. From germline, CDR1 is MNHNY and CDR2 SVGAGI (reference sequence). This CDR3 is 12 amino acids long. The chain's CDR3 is CASRGPSHEQYF. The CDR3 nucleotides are TGTGCCAGCAGGGGACCTAGCCACGAGCAGTACTTC.

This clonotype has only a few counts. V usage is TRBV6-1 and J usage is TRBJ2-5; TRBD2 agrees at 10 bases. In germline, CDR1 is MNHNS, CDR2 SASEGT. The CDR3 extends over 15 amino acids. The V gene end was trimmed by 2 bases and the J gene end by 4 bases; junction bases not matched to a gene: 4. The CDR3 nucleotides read TGTGCCAGCAGTGAAATACTAGCGGGGAGAGAGACCCAGTACTTC. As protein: CASSEILAGRETQYF.

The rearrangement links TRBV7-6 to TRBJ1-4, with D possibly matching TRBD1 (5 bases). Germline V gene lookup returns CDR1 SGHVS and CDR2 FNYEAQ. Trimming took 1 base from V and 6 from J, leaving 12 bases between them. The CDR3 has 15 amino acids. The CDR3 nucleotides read TGTGCCAGCAGCTTAGAGGCAGGGCACGATGAAAAACTGTTTTTT. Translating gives CASSLEAGHDEKLFF.

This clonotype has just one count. The DNA for the CDR3 is TGTGCCAGCAGTTTTTCAGGGGGCGTCTCCAACTACGAGCAGTACTTC. Amino acids: CASSFSGGVSNYEQYF. This chain links TRBV27 with TRBJ2-7, with 8 nucleotides matching TRBD1. This CDR3 has 16 amino acids. The trim removed 3 bases at V and 3 bases at J, leaving 10 bases unmatched. Per germline, CDR1 MNHEY and CDR2 SMNVEV (reference sequence).

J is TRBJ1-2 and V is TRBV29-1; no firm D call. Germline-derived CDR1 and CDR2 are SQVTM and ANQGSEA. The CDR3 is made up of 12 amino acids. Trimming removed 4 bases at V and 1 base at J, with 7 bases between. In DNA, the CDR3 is TGCAGCGTTGGACTGAATAACTATGGCTACACCTTC. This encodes CSVGLNNYGYTF. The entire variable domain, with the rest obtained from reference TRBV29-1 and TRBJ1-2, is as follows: SAVISQKPSRDICQRGTSLTIQCQVDSQVTMMFWYRQQPGQSLTLIATANQGSEATYESGFVIDKFPISRPNLTFSTLTVSNMSPEDSSIYLCSVGLNNYGYTFGSGTRLTVV.

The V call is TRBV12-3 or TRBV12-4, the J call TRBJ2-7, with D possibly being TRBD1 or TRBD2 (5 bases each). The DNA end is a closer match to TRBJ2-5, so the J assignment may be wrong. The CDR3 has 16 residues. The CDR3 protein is CASSFREGWGKETQYF. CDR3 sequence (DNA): TGTGCCAGCAGTTTCCGTGAGGGGTGGGGAAAAGAGACCCAGTACTTC.

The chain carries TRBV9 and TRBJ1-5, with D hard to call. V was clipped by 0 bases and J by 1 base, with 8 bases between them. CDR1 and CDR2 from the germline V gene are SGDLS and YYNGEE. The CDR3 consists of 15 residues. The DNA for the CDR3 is TGTGCCAGCAGCGTAGACGCTCAGAGCAATCAGCCCCAGCATTTT. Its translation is CASSVDAQSNQPQHF.

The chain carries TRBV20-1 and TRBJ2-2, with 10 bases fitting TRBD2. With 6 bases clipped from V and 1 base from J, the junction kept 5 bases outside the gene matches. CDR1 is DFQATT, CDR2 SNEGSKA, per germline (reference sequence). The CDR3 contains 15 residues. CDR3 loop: CSAPSGRGNTGELFF. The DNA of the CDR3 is TGCAGTGCCCCTAGCGGGAGAGGGAACACCGGGGAGCTGTTTTTT.